Shown below are 26 T cell receptor beta chains from a single sample sequenced in a study. MiXCR was run by TCRdb on the 5' RACE reads, yielding one entry per CDR3 protein. The sample lists under 45,000 distinct CDR3 sequences; approximately 30% were seen once. The material sequenced was tumor-infiltrating memory CD4+ T cells sorted from the breast tumor. As to subset: memory CD4+ T cells, CD4+CD45RO+CD25-. Every receptor here comes from a female donor with breast cancer.

The chain employs TRBV7-2 and TRBJ1-2; D not certain. Trimming left V 3 bases short and J 3 bases short, with 14 bases between. The CDR3 covers 15 residues. In germline, CDR1 is SGHTA, CDR2 FQGNSA. CDR3 protein: CASSFRVRSDYGYTF. The CDR3 DNA sequence: TGTGCCAGCAGCTTTCGTGTGAGATCGGACTATGGCTACACCTTC.

This clonotype was recorded a few times. J is TRBJ2-3 and V is TRBV20-1; 12 nucleotides line up with TRBD2. Germline CDR1 is DFQATT and CDR2 is SNEGSKA (reference sequence). Trimming took 1 base from V and 8 from J; bases not matched to a gene: 16. The CDR3 loop spans 18 amino acids. CDR3 bases: TGCAGTGCTAGAGTCCCTAGCGGGGGGGAAGGCATCCCGGGTACGCAGTATTTT. This sequence encodes CSARVPSGGEGIPGTQYF.

The chain links TRBV7-2 to TRBJ2-5; possible D gene TRBD1, 6 bases. CDR1 and CDR2 (germline): SGHTA, FQGNSA. The CDR3 totals 14 residues. The V end lost 2 bases, the J end lost 4 bases, and 11 bases lay between the germline ends. In nucleotides, the CDR3 is TGTGCCAGCAGCTTACTGGGGGCAGGAGAGACCCAGTACTTC. This codes for CASSLLGAGETQYF.

This clonotype was counted between two and nine times. The chain uses TRBV7-2 and TRBJ2-5; no definite D call. Trimming shortened V by 5 bases and J by 4 bases, and 8 bases separated the two germline ends. The CDR3 has 12 residues. CDR1 and CDR2 from the germline V gene are SGHTA and FQGNSA. The CDR3 loop reads CASSGNSETQYF. The CDR3 DNA sequence: TGTGCCAGCAGCGGGAACTCAGAGACCCAGTACTTC.

This clonotype was detected a few times. The CDR3 sequence is CASSFIGTGLVETQYF. The CDR3 region has the DNA TGTGCCAGCAGCTTCATCGGGACAGGGCTCGTAGAGACCCAGTACTTC. This rearrangement joins TRBV7-2 to TRBJ2-5, with 9 bases identical to TRBD1. CDR1 and CDR2 (germline): SGHTA, FQGNSA. The CDR3 consists of 16 residues. Trimming took 3 bases from V and 4 from J; bases not matched to a gene: 9.

This clonotype showed up just a few times. Since a much larger clone is just one base distant, this may be a read error. The chain uses TRBV9 and TRBJ2-2; a weak D match, TRBD2 (5 bases). CDR1 and CDR2 from the germline V gene are SGDLS and YYNGEE. The CDR3 is 14 amino acids. The CDR3: CTSGSPVRTGELFF. The CDR3 nucleotides read TGTACCAGCGGCTCCCCGGTGAGAACCGGGGAGCTGTTTTTT.

This clonotype ranks as medium-sized. The chain recombines TRBV5-4 with TRBJ2-3; D gene ambiguous. The length of the CDR3 is 12 residues. Germline V gives CDR1 SGHNT, CDR2 YYREEE (reference sequence). Trimming took off 2 bases at V and 0 bases at J, with 1 base between the two ends. As DNA, the CDR3 is TGTGCCAGCAGCTTAAGCACAGATACGCAGTATTTT. Translating it yields CASSLSTDTQYF. The complete variable domain, with remaining parts taken from reference TRBV5-4 and TRBJ2-3, reads ETGVTQSPTHLIKTRGQQVTLRCSSQSGHNTVSWYQQALGQGPQFIFQYYREEENGRGNFPPRFSGLQFPNYSSELNVNALELDDSALYLCASSLSTDTQYFGPGTRLTVL.

This clonotype was seen at least ten times. V and J are TRBV7-2 and TRBJ1-6; TRBD1 matches 8 bases. Germline V CDR1 and CDR2: SGHTA, FQGNSA. Unmatched junction bases numbered 14, after V lost 5 bases and J lost 11 bases. This CDR3 has 16 residues. The CDR3, as DNA: TGTGCCAGCAGCCCCCGGGGACAGGCCTTAAGGGCACCCCTCCACTTT. This sequence encodes CASSPRGQALRAPLHF. Based on the CDR3 plus reference TRBV7-2 and TRBJ1-6, the full variable domain is GAGVSQSPSNKVTEKGKDVELRCDPISGHTALYWYRQSLGQGLEFLIYFQGNSAPDKSGLPSDRFSAERTGGSVSTLTIQRTQQEDSAVYLCASSPRGQALRAPLHFGNGTRLTVT.

This chain uses TRBV7-6 with TRBJ2-7; D call uncertain. The V gene lost 1 base and the J gene lost 5 bases, with 6 bases spanning the gap. The CDR3 extends over 12 amino acids. The germline CDR1 and CDR2 sequences are SGHVS and FNYEAQ. The CDR3 here is CASSLVGDEQYF. The CDR3 DNA follows: TGTGCCAGCAGCTTAGTTGGGGACGAGCAGTACTTC.

This sequence joins TRBV28 and TRBJ2-7; a weak D match, TRBD2 (6 bases). CDR1 is MDHEN, CDR2 SYDVKM, per germline. Deletions cut 10 bases from V and 5 bases from J, with 21 bases between. The CDR3 contains 14 residues. In DNA form, the CDR3 reads TGTGCCACACATCAGGAGGGACCATTAGACGAGCAGTACTTC. This encodes CATHQEGPLDEQYF.

Remarks on this clonotype: The junction shows a germline mismatch at one end, possibly a read error. This sequence joins TRBV20-1 and TRBJ2-7; TRBD1 agrees at 7 bases. From germline, CDR1 is DFQATT and CDR2 SNEGSKA (reference sequence). The CDR3 contains 14 residues. The CDR3 sequence is CGASLGRGTYEQYF. For the CDR3, the DNA is TGCGGTGCAAGCCTGGGCAGGGGGACCTACGAGCAGTACTTC.

This clonotype appeared a single time. Possible read error: a much larger clone is one base away. This chain links TRBV7-2 with TRBJ2-7; D might be TRBD1 (5 bases). The germline V and J ends were trimmed by 2 bases and 2 bases, with 10 bases remaining between them. CDR3 length equals 14 residues. CDR1 and CDR2 (germline): SGHTA, FQGNSA. CDR3 sequence: CTSSLNPGPYEQYF. CDR3 DNA sequence: TGTACCAGCAGCTTAAACCCAGGGCCCTACGAGCAGTACTTC.

This chain connects TRBV20-1 to TRBJ1-5; TRBD1 matches 7 bases. The CDR3 runs to 13 residues. CDR1 and CDR2 (germline): DFQATT, SNEGSKA (reference sequence). V trimming: 5 bases; J trimming: 9 bases; junction bases outside the gene matches: 10. CDR3 in amino acids: CSAGRDSDWPQHF. CDR3 coding DNA: TGCAGTGCTGGCAGGGACAGCGACTGGCCCCAGCATTTT.

CDR3 amino acids: CSARMRGQFSSYEQYF. In nucleotides, the CDR3 is TGCAGTGCTAGGATGAGGGGACAGTTTAGCTCCTACGAGCAGTACTTC. V and J are TRBV20-1 and TRBJ2-7; 7 nucleotides agree with TRBD1. V shed 3 bases and J 0 bases; nucleotides not matched to a gene: 11. The CDR3 is made up of 16 amino acids. Per the germline V gene, CDR1 is DFQATT and CDR2 is SNEGSKA (reference sequence).

Only a few counts were recorded for this clonotype. The gene calls are TRBV9 and TRBJ2-3; D is ambiguous. The CDR3 spans 13 residues. Germline V gives CDR1 SGDLS, CDR2 YYNGEE. V was clipped by 7 bases and J by 0 bases, with 9 bases between them. The CDR3 here is CASSELSTDTQYF. CDR3 coding DNA: TGTGCCAGCTCCGAGTTAAGCACAGATACGCAGTATTTT. The entire variable domain, with the rest obtained from reference TRBV9 and TRBJ2-3, is as follows: DSGVTQTPKHLITATGQRVTLRCSPRSGDLSVYWYQQSLDQGLQFLIQYYNGEERAKGNILERFSAQQFPDLHSELNLSSLELGDSALYFCASSELSTDTQYFGPGTRLTVL.

This clonotype came up a few times. The chain recombines TRBV12-3 or TRBV12-4 with TRBJ2-3; 7 positions match TRBD1. The CDR3 loop spans 15 amino acids. Trimming removed 6 bases from V and 1 base from J; junction bases left unmatched: 7. The CDR3 region has the DNA TGTGCCAGCAGCCCCGACAGGGCTGGCACAGATACGCAGTATTTT. Translated: CASSPDRAGTDTQYF.

The chain employs TRBV27 and TRBJ2-5; 7 nucleotides match TRBD1. With 2 bases clipped from V and 7 bases from J, the junction kept 4 bases outside the gene matches. CDR1 and CDR2 from the germline V gene are MNHEY and SMNVEV (reference sequence). The CDR3 totals 13 residues. As DNA, the CDR3 is TGTGCCAGCAGTTTACAGGGGGTTGGGACCCAGTACTTC. Residues: CASSLQGVGTQYF.

This clonotype has ten or more counts. The CDR3 nucleotides read TGTGCCAGCAGTGTACAGGGTCGAGAGACCCAGTACTTC. Amino acid sequence: CASSVQGRETQYF. The genes are TRBV6-1 and TRBJ2-5; D may be TRBD1 (6 bases). The CDR3 runs 13 residues. Germline V gives CDR1 MNHNS, CDR2 SASEGT. Trimming removed 4 bases at V and 4 bases at J, with 10 bases between.

This clonotype has ten or more counts. The rearrangement joins TRBV5-1 to TRBJ2-7, with 8 bases aligning to TRBD1. This CDR3 has 14 amino acids. Germline assignment: CDR1 SGHRS and CDR2 YFSETQ. Germline trimming cut 4 bases from V and 4 bases from J; bases unmatched to any gene: 7. DNA for the CDR3: TGCGCCAGCAGCCCCGGGACAGGAGATTACGAGCAGTACTTC. It codes for CASSPGTGDYEQYF.

The V gene is TRBV29-1, the J gene TRBJ2-1; 9 nucleotides match TRBD1. The J segment lost 6 bases and the V segment lost 0 bases, leaving 3 bases of the junction unmatched. This CDR3 is built from 14 residues. Germline CDR1 reads SQVTM; CDR2 reads ANQGSEA. The CDR3 DNA reads TGCAGCGTTGAAGATTGGGGACAGGGCAATGAGCAGTTCTTC. Translation: CSVEDWGQGNEQFF.

This clonotype has more than one count but fewer than ten. The chain employs TRBV6-6 and TRBJ2-7; no firm D call. With 0 bases removed from V and 2 bases from J, the gap between germline ends came to 8 bases. The CDR3 contains 14 residues. Looked up from germline, CDR1 is MNHNY and CDR2 is SVGAGI (reference sequence). DNA for the CDR3: TGTGCCAGCAGTTACTCCCTCAACCCCTACGAGCAGTACTTC. Translating gives CASSYSLNPYEQYF.

This clonotype was seen a handful of times. The chain couples TRBV20-1 to TRBJ1-4, with a tentative D call TRBD1 (6 bases). V was cut by 0 bases and J by 2 bases, with 22 bases left in between. Germline V gene sequence: CDR1 DFQATT, CDR2 SNEGSKA (reference sequence). The CDR3 has 19 amino acids. The CDR3 reads CSARDKRQVVPGTNEKLFF. The CDR3 DNA reads TGCAGTGCTAGAGATAAGAGACAGGTGGTTCCTGGCACTAATGAAAAACTGTTTTTT.

This clonotype came up a few times. V and J are TRBV4-1 and TRBJ2-5; D unclear. V dropped 4 bases and J dropped 7 bases, with 19 bases sitting between them. Germline V gene sequence: CDR1 MGHRA, CDR2 YSYEKL. The CDR3 covers 15 residues. The CDR3 DNA sequence: TGCGCCAGCAGCCTCCAGATCAGTCCAGGTTGGACCCAGTACTTC. It is translated as CASSLQISPGWTQYF.

By share, this clonotype ranks as medium-sized. This chain links TRBV29-1 with TRBJ1-1; D gene unclear. V lost 6 bases to trimming and J lost 0 bases, with 8 bases between them. Germline V gene lookup returns CDR1 SQVTM and CDR2 ANQGSEA. CDR3 length: 12 residues. CDR3 nucleotide sequence: TGCAGCGTGGACCGCATGAACACTGAAGCTTTCTTT. It is translated as CSVDRMNTEAFF.

This clonotype was seen only a few times. The rearrangement links TRBV27 to TRBJ1-6; tentatively, D is TRBD1 (6 bases). This CDR3 region has 14 residues. CDR1 and CDR2 from the germline V gene are MNHEY and SMNVEV (reference sequence). V was shortened by 6 bases and J by 7 bases, with 13 bases between the two germline ends. The CDR3 DNA reads TGTGCCAGCAGCCGGGACACCACCAATTCACCCCTCCACTTT. It encodes CASSRDTTNSPLHF.

As for this clonotype: A much larger clonotype is one base distant, so this may be a read error. The chain uses TRBV9 and TRBJ2-7, with 10 bases matching TRBD2. CDR1 is SGDLS and CDR2 is YYNGEE in the germline V gene. The CDR3 loop spans 14 amino acids. The CDR3 region has the DNA TGTACCAGCAGCGTAGCGGGGGGCGTCTACGAGCAGTACTTC. Protein product: CTSSVAGGVYEQYF.